These T cell receptor beta chains were read from a single sample in a study of blood T cell repertoires in COVID-19. Libraries were prepared by immunoSEQ multiplex PCR; TCRdb keeps only in-frame clonotypes and omits some of them. Of 300,000 to 350,000 clones listed, 90% are singletons. Sample: PBMCs or T cells enriched from blood (not recorded which). Receptors were obtained from a woman aged 18-29 years with acute COVID-19. Both conserved end residues are part of each CDR3.

J gene: TRBJ2-5; V gene: TRBV28; CDR3 protein: CASSSSGWGQREETQYF
J gene: TRBJ1-5; V gene: TRBV28; CDR3 protein: CASSPSTGGAGQPQHF
J gene: TRBJ1-1; V gene: TRBV20-1; CDR3 protein: CSAGGFTVNTEAFF
J gene: TRBJ2-2; V gene: TRBV5-1; CDR3 protein: CASSLMSVNTGELFF
J gene: TRBJ2-7; V gene: TRBV27; CDR3 protein: CASSLSGTGISYEQYF
J gene: TRBJ1-1; V gene: TRBV18; CDR3 protein: CASSPPGQGGNTEAFF
J gene: TRBJ2-1; V gene: TRBV28; CDR3 protein: CASRDWTGWVF
J gene: TRBJ1-2; V gene: TRBV28; CDR3 protein: CASSPGQGALYGYTF
J gene: TRBJ2-1; V gene: TRBV28; CDR3 protein: CASSSSGANNEQFF
J gene: TRBJ1-5; V gene: TRBV28; CDR3 protein: CASSLSRQGGGQPQHF
J gene: TRBJ2-5; V gene: TRBV11-3; CDR3 protein: CASTQSPETQYF
J gene: TRBJ1-4; V gene: TRBV24-1; CDR3 protein: CATSDPGQGREKLFF
J gene: TRBJ1-2; V gene: TRBV5-6; CDR3 protein: CASSETGIQYGYTF
J gene: TRBJ1-2; V gene: TRBV5-8; CDR3 protein: CASSLAARYYGYTF
J gene: TRBJ2-7; V gene: TRBV7-3; CDR3 protein: CASSPGGRFEQYF
J gene: TRBJ1-2; V gene: TRBV28; CDR3 protein: CASSLFGYGYTF